This entry lists 28 T cell receptor beta chains sequenced from one sample in a study of OX40 agonist ivuxolimab in advanced cancers. TCRdb keeps only in-frame clones here, not all; method: immunoSEQ multiplex PCR. The data show about 86,000 clones, roughly nine tenths seen once. Here the sequenced sample was CD4+ or CD8+ T cells sorted from blood, taken in a trial of the OX40 agonist ivuxolimab. All receptors derive from an adult with an advanced solid tumor such as melanoma, head and neck, liver or kidney cancer.

Only one count was recorded for this clone. The rearrangement joins TRBV30 to TRBJ2-7, with D possibly matching TRBD1 (6 bases). The CDR3 has 13 residues. Trimming pared 0 bases from V and 5 bases from J, leaving 11 bases between. Germline CDR1 GTSNPN, CDR2 SVGIG (reference sequence). CDR3 sequence (DNA): TGTGCCTGGAGTGTAGGGCAGGGGAACGAGCAGTACTTC. As protein: CAWSVGQGNEQYF.

The gene calls are TRBV7-3 and TRBJ2-3; 13 bases are shared with TRBD2. V lost 0 bases to trimming and J lost 2 bases; unmatched junction nucleotides: 5. The CDR3 covers 18 residues. Germline loops: CDR1 SGHTA, CDR2 FQGTGA. The CDR3: CASSLTTGLAGDTDTQYF. The CDR3 DNA is TGTGCCAGCAGCTTAACCACAGGACTAGCGGGAGACACAGATACGCAGTATTTT.

This clone was found once. V and J are TRBV10-2 and TRBJ2-3; 7 nucleotides agree with TRBD2. From germline, CDR1 is WSHSY and CDR2 SAAADI. The CDR3 covers 18 residues. The trim removed 5 bases at V and 0 bases at J, leaving 14 bases unmatched. CDR3 DNA sequence: TGCGCCAGCAGTCACGATCTCCTTAGCGGGCGTAGCACAGATACGCAGTATTTT. This sequence encodes CASSHDLLSGRSTDTQYF.

V gene TRBV6-5 combines with J gene TRBJ1-2; a possible D gene is TRBD1 (6 bases). Looked up from germline, CDR1 is MNHEY and CDR2 is SVGAGI. V was trimmed by 3 bases and J by 7 bases, leaving 21 bases between them. CDR3 length: 16 amino acids. The DNA for the CDR3 is TGTGCCAGCAGTTATTGGGACCTACAGGGAGTGGCTGGCTACACCTTC. It specifies CASSYWDLQGVAGYTF.

CDR3 nucleotides: TGTGCCAGTAGTGTTACCGGGACGAGCTCCTACGAGCAGTACTTC. Protein product: CASSVTGTSSYEQYF. V gene TRBV19 combines with J gene TRBJ2-7; D may match TRBD1 or TRBD2 (5 bases each). V was cut by 5 bases and J by 0 bases, with 14 bases left in between. Germline V gene data show CDR1 as LNHDA and CDR2 as SQIVND (reference sequence). This CDR3 spans 15 amino acids.

This chain joins TRBV7-9 and TRBJ2-1, with 8 positions matching TRBD2. The CDR3 is 11 residues long. Trimming removed 11 bases from V and 8 bases from J; junction bases left unmatched: 5. Per germline, CDR1 SEHNR and CDR2 FQNEAQ (reference sequence). The CDR3 sequence is CASNGGDEQFF. The CDR3 DNA sequence: TGTGCCTCTAACGGGGGGGATGAGCAGTTCTTC.

This rearrangement joins TRBV29-1 to TRBJ2-5, with D tentatively TRBD1 (5 bases). Germline V gene lookup returns CDR1 SQVTM and CDR2 ANQGSEA. V lost 4 bases, J lost 4 bases, and 10 bases lay in between. CDR3 length equals 12 residues. CDR3 amino acids: CSVGNRIETQYF. The CDR3 nucleotides are TGCAGCGTTGGAAACAGGATAGAGACCCAGTACTTC. The whole variable domain, filled in from reference TRBV29-1 and TRBJ2-5, reads SAVISQKPSRDICQRGTSLTIQCQVDSQVTMMFWYRQQPGQSLTLIATANQGSEATYESGFVIDKFPISRPNLTFSTLTVSNMSPEDSSIYLCSVGNRIETQYFGPGTRLLVL.

The rearrangement links TRBV27 to TRBJ2-5; 13 bases agree with TRBD2. Germline loops: CDR1 MNHEY, CDR2 SMNVEV (reference sequence). V gave up 5 bases and J gave up 11 bases; unmatched junction bases: 8. This CDR3 region has 14 residues. The CDR3 loop is CASSPGLAGEEQYF. CDR3 in DNA: TGTGCCAGCAGTCCAGGACTAGCGGGAGAAGAGCAGTACTTC.

The chain uses TRBV4-2 and TRBJ2-1; D is unresolved. CDR1 is LGHNA and CDR2 is YNFKEQ in the germline V gene. Trimming shortened V by 0 bases and J by 0 bases, and 12 bases separated the two germline ends. The CDR3 runs 17 residues. CDR3 nucleotide sequence: TGTGCCAGCAGCCAAGAGGGCCCCTCTAGCTCCTACAATGAGCAGTTCTTC. Translating it yields CASSQEGPSSSYNEQFF.

V is TRBV7-9 and J is TRBJ2-5; D is undetermined. V was clipped by 0 bases and J by 4 bases, with 15 bases between them. Per the germline V gene, CDR1 is SEHNR and CDR2 is FQNEAQ (reference sequence). The CDR3 consists of 16 residues. The CDR3 bases are TGTGCCAGCAGCTTAGCTTTCCTCCCCAAGAGAGAGACCCAGTACTTC. This translates into CASSLAFLPKRETQYF.

The CDR3 is CASSLGNRVISYEQYF. The DNA for the CDR3 is TGTGCCAGCAGCTTGGGGAACAGGGTGATCTCCTACGAGCAGTACTTC. This chain joins TRBV7-8 and TRBJ2-7, with TRBD1 as a possible D gene (6 bases). In germline, CDR1 is SGHVS, CDR2 FQNEAQ. CDR3 length: 16 amino acids. Trimming cost V 3 bases and J 0 bases, with 15 bases left between them.

The V gene is TRBV11-3, the J gene TRBJ1-2, with TRBD1 as a possible D gene (6 bases). V was pared by 3 bases and J by 8 bases, with 10 bases between. The V gene's germline CDR1 is SGHNT and CDR2 YENEEA. CDR3 length: 12 residues. This CDR3 is CASSLGGAGYTF. In DNA form, the CDR3 reads TGTGCCAGCAGCTTGGGGGGCGCGGGCTACACCTTC.

This clone has at least ten counts. V gene TRBV30 combines with J gene TRBJ1-1; TRBD1 might be the D (5 bases). Germline assignment: CDR1 GTSNPN and CDR2 SVGIG (reference sequence). The CDR3 totals 13 residues. V was shortened by 0 bases and J by 10 bases, with 15 bases between the two germline ends. The CDR3 DNA is TGTGCCTGGAGTGTACGGGACCACTCCGCAGCTTTCTTT. Protein sequence: CAWSVRDHSAAFF.

The CDR3 coding sequence is TGTGCCAGCAGCTTCTTGCAGGGGGACAATCAGCCCCAGCATTTT. Translated, it gives CASSFLQGDNQPQHF. This chain joins TRBV5-6 and TRBJ1-5; 7 bases line up with TRBD1. The junction had 5 bases not matched to a gene; V was cut back by 2 bases and J by 3 bases. The CDR3 runs to 15 residues. The V gene's germline CDR1 is SGHDT and CDR2 YYEEEE.

V gene TRBV9 combines with J gene TRBJ1-2, with D uncertain. In germline, CDR1 is SGDLS, CDR2 YYNGEE. The CDR3 totals 15 residues. Trimming took off 0 bases at V and 2 bases at J, with 11 bases between the two ends. Here the CDR3 reads CASSVAEAPNYGYTF. DNA for the CDR3: TGTGCCAGCAGCGTAGCTGAAGCACCAAACTATGGCTACACCTTC.

The J gene is TRBJ2-1, the V gene TRBV7-3, with D perhaps TRBD1 or TRBD2 (5 bases each). Trimming shortened V by 4 bases and J by 0 bases, and 16 bases separated the two germline ends. This CDR3 has 17 amino acids. The germline V gene has CDR1 SGHTA and CDR2 FQGTGA. CDR3 protein: CASSSGRTRSSYNEQFF. The CDR3 region has the DNA TGTGCCAGCAGCTCGGGACGTACAAGGAGCTCCTACAATGAGCAGTTCTTC.

V and J are TRBV11-2 and TRBJ2-7; 8 nucleotides align to TRBD1. This CDR3 is built from 16 residues. Germline V lookup: CDR1 SGHAT, CDR2 FQNNGV. J lost 3 bases, V lost 4 bases, and 11 bases had no gene match. Here the CDR3 DNA reads TGTGCCAGCAGCTCGCGAGACAGGGGTTCAAGCTACGAGCAGTACTTC. Its protein product is CASSSRDRGSSYEQYF.

For the CDR3, the DNA is TGCGCCAGCAGCTTTAGCGGGAGGGCTCCAGATACGCAGTATTTT. It specifies CASSFSGRAPDTQYF. The chain recombines TRBV5-1 with TRBJ2-3, with 11 bases aligning to TRBD2. Trimming at V came to 2 bases and at J to 4 bases, leaving 3 bases not matched to a gene. The CDR3 is made up of 15 amino acids. Germline V lookup: CDR1 SGHRS, CDR2 YFSETQ.

The chain uses TRBV6-6 and TRBJ1-5; D is uncertain. V was cut by 2 bases and J by 3 bases, with 11 bases left in between. CDR1 is MNHNY, CDR2 SVGAGI, per germline (reference sequence). The CDR3 length is 15 residues. Here the CDR3 DNA reads TGTGCCAGCAGTTACCTAGGAGGGAACAATCAGCCCCAGCATTTT. It translates to CASSYLGGNNQPQHF.

This sequence joins TRBV7-9 and TRBJ2-2; TRBD1 matches at 10 bases. Trimming took 3 bases from V and 5 from J; bases not matched to a gene: 9. The CDR3 covers 17 residues. Germline values: CDR1 SEHNR, CDR2 FQNEAQ (reference sequence). CDR3 protein: CASSLGSGTGDTGELFF. The DNA for the CDR3 is TGTGCCAGCAGCTTGGGTTCTGGGACAGGGGATACCGGGGAGCTGTTTTTT.

The rearrangement uses TRBV7-9 and TRBJ1-1, with D perhaps matching TRBD1 (5 bases). The V gene's germline CDR1 is SEHNR and CDR2 FQNEAQ (reference sequence). V lost 5 bases and J 0 bases, leaving 10 bases between the germline ends. This CDR3 has 14 amino acids. The CDR3 DNA sequence: TGTGCCAGCAGCCGTGAGACAGTGAACACTGAAGCTTTCTTT. Its translation: CASSRETVNTEAFF.

This chain joins TRBV6-1 and TRBJ1-2, with D possibly being TRBD1 (5 bases). V was trimmed by 2 bases and J by 14 bases, leaving 12 bases between them. Germline CDR1 and CDR2: MNHNS and SASEGT. The CDR3 extends over 11 amino acids. In DNA, the CDR3 is TGTGCCAGCAGTGAACGGGGGGGTTCTACCTTC. It specifies CASSERGGSTF.

V usage is TRBV7-9 and J usage is TRBJ2-1, with D possibly being TRBD2 (6 bases). Trimming left V 5 bases short and J 0 bases short, with 17 bases between. The CDR3 is 17 residues long. Germline values: CDR1 SEHNR, CDR2 FQNEAQ (reference sequence). CDR3 nucleotide sequence: TGTGCCAGCAGCCCGCGGGGAGCGGAACTCTCCTACAATGAGCAGTTCTTC. Protein product: CASSPRGAELSYNEQFF.

The chain combines TRBV28 with TRBJ2-3; D gene uncertain. Between the trimmed V and J ends, which lost 6 bases and 9 bases, there was a span of 19 bases. In germline, CDR1 is MDHEN, CDR2 SYDVKM. This CDR3 comprises 14 residues. This CDR3 reads CASSRESTPRTQYF. DNA of the CDR3: TGTGCCAGCAGCCGAGAGTCGACTCCACGGACGCAGTATTTT.

V usage is TRBV5-1 and J usage is TRBJ2-3; D is ambiguous. With 0 bases removed from V and 3 bases from J, the gap between germline ends came to 14 bases. CDR3 size: 16 residues. Per germline, CDR1 SGHRS and CDR2 YFSETQ. The chain's CDR3 is CASSLGFLGLTDTQYF. In nucleotides, the CDR3 is TGCGCCAGCAGCTTGGGCTTCCTAGGCCTAACAGATACGCAGTATTTT.

This clone was observed a few times. The chain is built from TRBV19 and TRBJ2-2; D unclear. V was clipped by 0 bases and J by 1 base, with 3 bases between them. CDR1 and CDR2 from the germline V gene are LNHDA and SQIVND (reference sequence). The CDR3 has 14 residues. In nucleotides, the CDR3 is TGTGCCAGTAGTATAGATCGGAACACCGGGGAGCTGTTTTTT. Translated, it gives CASSIDRNTGELFF.

The gene calls are TRBV27 and TRBJ2-1; 13 bases fit TRBD2. This CDR3 spans 14 amino acids. Trimming took 6 bases from V and 4 from J; bases not matched to a gene: 0. CDR1 and CDR2 (germline): MNHEY, SMNVEV (reference sequence). This chain's CDR3 is CASRLAGGYNEQFF. In DNA form, the CDR3 reads TGTGCCAGCAGACTAGCGGGAGGGTACAATGAGCAGTTCTTC.

This chain uses TRBV27 with TRBJ2-5, with D possibly being TRBD1 (6 bases). Germline loops: CDR1 MNHEY, CDR2 SMNVEV (reference sequence). V shed 6 bases and J shed 3 bases, with 17 bases lying between them. The CDR3 is made up of 15 amino acids. The CDR3 is CASRLQGEFEETQYF. CDR3 coding DNA: TGTGCCAGCAGATTACAGGGAGAGTTTGAAGAGACCCAGTACTTC.